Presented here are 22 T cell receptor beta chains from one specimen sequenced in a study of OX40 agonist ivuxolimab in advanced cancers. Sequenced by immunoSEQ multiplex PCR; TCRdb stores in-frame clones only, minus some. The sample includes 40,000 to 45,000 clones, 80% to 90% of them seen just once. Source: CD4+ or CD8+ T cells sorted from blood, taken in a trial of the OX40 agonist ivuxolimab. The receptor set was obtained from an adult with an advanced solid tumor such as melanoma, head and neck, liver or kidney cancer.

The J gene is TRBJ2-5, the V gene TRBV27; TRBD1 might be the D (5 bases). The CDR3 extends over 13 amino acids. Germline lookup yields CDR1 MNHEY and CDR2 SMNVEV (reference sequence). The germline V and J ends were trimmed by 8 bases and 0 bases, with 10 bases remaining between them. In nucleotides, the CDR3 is TGTGCCAGCCGCCAGGGAAACCAAGAGACCCAGTACTTC. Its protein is CASRQGNQETQYF.

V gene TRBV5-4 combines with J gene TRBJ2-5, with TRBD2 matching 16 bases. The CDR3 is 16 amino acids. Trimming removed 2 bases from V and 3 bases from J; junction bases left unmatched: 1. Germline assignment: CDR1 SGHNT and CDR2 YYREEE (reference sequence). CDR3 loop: CASSFGTSGREETQYF. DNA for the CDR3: TGTGCCAGCAGCTTCGGGACTAGCGGGAGGGAAGAGACCCAGTACTTC.

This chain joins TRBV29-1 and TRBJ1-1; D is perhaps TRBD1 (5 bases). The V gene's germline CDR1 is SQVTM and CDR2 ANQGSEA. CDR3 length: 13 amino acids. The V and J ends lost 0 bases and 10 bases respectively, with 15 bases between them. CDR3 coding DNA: TGCAGCGTTGAAGAGGTTAGGGCGGGGGGAGCTTTCTTT. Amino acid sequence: CSVEEVRAGGAFF.

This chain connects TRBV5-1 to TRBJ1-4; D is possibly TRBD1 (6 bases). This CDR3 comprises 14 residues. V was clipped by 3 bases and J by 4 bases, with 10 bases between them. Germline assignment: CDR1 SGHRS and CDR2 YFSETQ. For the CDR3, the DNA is TGCGCCAGCAGCTCGACAGGAATTAATGAAAAACTGTTTTTT. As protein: CASSSTGINEKLFF.

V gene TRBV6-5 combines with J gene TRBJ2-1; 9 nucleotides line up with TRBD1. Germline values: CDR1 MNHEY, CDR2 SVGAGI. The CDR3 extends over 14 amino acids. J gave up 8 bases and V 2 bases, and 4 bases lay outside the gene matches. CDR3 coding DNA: TGTGCCAGCAGTTACGGGACAGGGAAGGATGAGCAGTTCTTC. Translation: CASSYGTGKDEQFF.

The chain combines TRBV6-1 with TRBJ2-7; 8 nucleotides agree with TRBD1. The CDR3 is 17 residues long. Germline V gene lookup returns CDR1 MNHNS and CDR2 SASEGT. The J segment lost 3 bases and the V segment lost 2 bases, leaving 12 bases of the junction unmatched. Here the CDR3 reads CASSELQTGVPVYEQYF. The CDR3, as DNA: TGTGCCAGCAGTGAATTGCAGACAGGGGTCCCAGTCTACGAGCAGTACTTC.

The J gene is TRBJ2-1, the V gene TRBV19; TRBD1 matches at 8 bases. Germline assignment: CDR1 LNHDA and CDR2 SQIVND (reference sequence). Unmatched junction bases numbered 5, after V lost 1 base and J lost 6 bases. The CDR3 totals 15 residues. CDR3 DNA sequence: TGTGCCAGTAGTATAGGGCAGGGGGCTAGCAATGAGCAGTTCTTC. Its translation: CASSIGQGASNEQFF.

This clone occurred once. CDR3 sequence (DNA): TGTGCCAGCAGCTCGGGTCGAAGTCAGTACTTC. Translating it yields CASSSGRSQYF. The genes are TRBV11-2 and TRBJ2-4; D is uncertain. In germline, CDR1 is SGHAT, CDR2 FQNNGV. V lost 4 bases, J lost 12 bases, and 10 bases lay in between. The CDR3 runs to 11 residues.

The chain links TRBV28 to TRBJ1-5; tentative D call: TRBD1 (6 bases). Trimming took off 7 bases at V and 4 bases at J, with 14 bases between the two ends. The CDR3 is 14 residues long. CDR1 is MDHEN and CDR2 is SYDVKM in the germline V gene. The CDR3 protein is CASTSPQGNQPQHF. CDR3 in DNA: TGTGCCAGCACTTCGCCTCAGGGGAATCAGCCCCAGCATTTT.

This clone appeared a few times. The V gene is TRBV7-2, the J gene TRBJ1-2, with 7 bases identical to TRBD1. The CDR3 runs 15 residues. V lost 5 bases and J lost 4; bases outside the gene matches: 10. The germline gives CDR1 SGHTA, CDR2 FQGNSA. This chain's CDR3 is CASSPRGQSGYGYTF. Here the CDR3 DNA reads TGTGCCAGCAGCCCCCGGGGACAGTCCGGCTATGGCTACACCTTC. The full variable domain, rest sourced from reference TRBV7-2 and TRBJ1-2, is GAGVSQSPSNKVTEKGKDVELRCDPISGHTALYWYRQSLGQGLEFLIYFQGNSAPDKSGLPSDRFSAERTGGSVSTLTIQRTQQEDSAVYLCASSPRGQSGYGYTFGSGTRLTVV.

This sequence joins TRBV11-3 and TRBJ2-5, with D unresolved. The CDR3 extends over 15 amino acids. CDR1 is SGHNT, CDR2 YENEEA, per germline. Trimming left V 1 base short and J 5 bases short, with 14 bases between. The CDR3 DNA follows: TGTGCCAGCAGCTTAGGTCGCGGCCAGTCGGAGACCCAGTACTTC. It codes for CASSLGRGQSETQYF.

The CDR3 here is CASKDGNTEAFF. The CDR3 coding sequence is TGTGCCAGCAAGGACGGGAACACTGAAGCTTTCTTT. The rearrangement links TRBV6-6 to TRBJ1-1; D remains ambiguous. The CDR3 is made up of 12 amino acids. Between the trimmed V and J ends, which lost 7 bases and 1 base, there was a span of 7 bases. CDR1 and CDR2 (germline): MNHNY, SVGAGI (reference sequence).

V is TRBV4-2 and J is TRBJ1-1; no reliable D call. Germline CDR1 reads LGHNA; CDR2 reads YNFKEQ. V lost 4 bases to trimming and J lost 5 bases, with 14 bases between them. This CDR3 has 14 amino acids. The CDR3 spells CASSRGRRETEAFF. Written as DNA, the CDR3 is TGTGCCAGCAGCCGAGGTAGGCGGGAAACTGAAGCTTTCTTT.

The CDR3 sequence: CASSLALTTDTQYF. The DNA for the CDR3 is TGTGCCAGCAGTTTGGCTCTTACCACAGATACGCAGTATTTT. The gene calls are TRBV27 and TRBJ2-3; D not certain. V shed 3 bases and J shed 2 bases, with 9 bases lying between them. Germline loops: CDR1 MNHEY, CDR2 SMNVEV (reference sequence). This CDR3 has 14 amino acids.

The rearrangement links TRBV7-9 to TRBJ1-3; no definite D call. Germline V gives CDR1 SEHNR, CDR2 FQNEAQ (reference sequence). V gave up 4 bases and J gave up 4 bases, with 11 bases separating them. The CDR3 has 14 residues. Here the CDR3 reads CASSSPAGGNTIYF. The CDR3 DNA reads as TGTGCCAGCAGCTCCCCAGCAGGCGGAAACACCATATATTTT.

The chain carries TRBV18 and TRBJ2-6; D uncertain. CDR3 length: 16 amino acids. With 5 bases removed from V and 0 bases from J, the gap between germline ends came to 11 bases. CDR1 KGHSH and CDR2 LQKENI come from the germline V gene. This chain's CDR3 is CASSFGRRSGANVLTF. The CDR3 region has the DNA TGTGCCAGCTCATTTGGGCGGCGCTCTGGGGCCAACGTCCTGACTTTC.

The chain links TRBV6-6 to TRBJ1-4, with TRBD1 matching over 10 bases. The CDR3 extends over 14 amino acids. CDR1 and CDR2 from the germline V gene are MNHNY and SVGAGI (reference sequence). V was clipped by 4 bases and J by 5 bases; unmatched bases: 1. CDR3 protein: CASSSTGGNEKLFF. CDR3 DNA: TGTGCCAGCAGTTCGACAGGGGGCAATGAAAAACTGTTTTTT.

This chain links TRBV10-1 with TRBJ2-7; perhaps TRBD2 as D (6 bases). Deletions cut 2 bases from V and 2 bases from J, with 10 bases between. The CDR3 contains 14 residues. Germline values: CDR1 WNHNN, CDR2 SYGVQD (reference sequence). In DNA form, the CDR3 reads TGCGCCAGCAGTGAGGGAGGGTCAACCTACGAGCAGTACTTC. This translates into CASSEGGSTYEQYF.

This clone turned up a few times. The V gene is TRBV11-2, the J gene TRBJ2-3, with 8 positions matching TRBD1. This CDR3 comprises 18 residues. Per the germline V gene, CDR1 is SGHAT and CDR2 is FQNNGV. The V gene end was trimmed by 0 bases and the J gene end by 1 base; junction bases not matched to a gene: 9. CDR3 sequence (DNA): TGTGCCAGCAGCTTAGATACGTCAGGGGGCTGGGGCACAGATACGCAGTATTTT. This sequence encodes CASSLDTSGGWGTDTQYF.

This CDR3 reads CASSQEELAGGLGSGELFF. The CDR3 DNA reads as TGCGCCAGCAGCCAAGAAGAACTAGCGGGGGGCCTAGGGTCCGGGGAGCTGTTTTTT. V gene TRBV4-1 combines with J gene TRBJ2-2; 12 bases fit TRBD2. CDR3 length: 19 residues. With V trimmed by 0 bases and J by 6 bases, 11 bases remained unmatched. The germline CDR1 and CDR2 sequences are MGHRA and YSYEKL.

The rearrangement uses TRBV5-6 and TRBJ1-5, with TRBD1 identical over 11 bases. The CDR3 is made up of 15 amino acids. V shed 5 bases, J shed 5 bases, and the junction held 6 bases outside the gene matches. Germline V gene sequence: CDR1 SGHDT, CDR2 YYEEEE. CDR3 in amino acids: CASSPGTGGYQPQHF. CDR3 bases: TGTGCCAGCAGTCCCGGGACAGGGGGTTATCAGCCCCAGCATTTT.

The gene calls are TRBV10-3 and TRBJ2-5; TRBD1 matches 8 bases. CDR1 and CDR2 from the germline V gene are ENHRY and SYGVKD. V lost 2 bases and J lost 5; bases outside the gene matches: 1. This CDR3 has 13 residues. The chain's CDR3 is CAISEGQGETQYF. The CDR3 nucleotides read TGTGCCATCAGTGAGGGACAGGGCGAGACCCAGTACTTC.